These 29 T cell receptor beta chains originate from one sample sequenced in a study of lymphopenia after photon versus proton radiotherapy. Sequenced by immunoSEQ multiplex PCR; TCRdb stores in-frame clones only, minus some. The table shows about 35,000 clones, with approximately 90% occurring only once. Sequences were derived from peripheral blood, sampled from a patient treated with photon-based radiotherapy. These receptors were taken from a man aged 60 to 75 with cholangiocarcinoma.

The chain couples TRBV27 to TRBJ2-3, with 11 bases aligning to TRBD2. CDR3 size: 17 residues. The junction had 11 bases not matched to a gene; V was cut back by 3 bases and J by 6 bases. Germline CDR1 reads MNHEY; CDR2 reads SMNVEV (reference sequence). The CDR3 is CASSFSFSGGAYDTQYF. As DNA, the CDR3 is TGTGCCAGCAGTTTTTCTTTTAGCGGGGGGGCATACGATACGCAGTATTTT.

This chain uses TRBV5-1 with TRBJ2-1, with D possibly TRBD1 on 8 matching bases. This CDR3 region has 13 residues. CDR1 is SGHRS and CDR2 is YFSETQ in the germline V gene. V gave up 5 bases and J gave up 12 bases, with 18 bases separating them. Here the CDR3 DNA reads TGCGCCAGCAGTATGACAGGGGAGGGTATGCAGTTCTTC. Protein product: CASSMTGEGMQFF.

The genes are TRBV18 and TRBJ1-1; D may be TRBD1 (6 bases). Germline V gene data show CDR1 as KGHSH and CDR2 as LQKENI. This CDR3 has 14 amino acids. V dropped 6 bases and J dropped 1 base, with 12 bases sitting between them. The CDR3 sequence is CASSPGVKNTEAFF. The CDR3 DNA reads as TGTGCCAGCTCTCCAGGGGTCAAGAACACTGAAGCTTTCTTT.

Only one count was recorded for this clone. The chain has TRBV15 and TRBJ2-5, with D unclear. The CDR3 sequence is 13 residues long. Trimming took off 0 bases at V and 5 bases at J, with 7 bases between the two ends. CDR1 is LNHNV and CDR2 is YYDKDF in the germline V gene (reference sequence). CDR3: CATSRDPGETQYF. The CDR3 DNA sequence: TGTGCCACCAGCAGAGATCCCGGGGAGACCCAGTACTTC.

The rearrangement joins TRBV28 to TRBJ2-1; D is possibly TRBD1 (5 bases). Germline V gives CDR1 MDHEN, CDR2 SYDVKM. Trimming took 5 bases from V and 15 from J, leaving 14 bases between them. CDR3 length: 11 amino acids. The CDR3 loop is CASSSQGYWFF. CDR3 DNA: TGTGCCAGCAGTAGCCAGGGATATTGGTTCTTC.

This rearrangement joins TRBV5-1 to TRBJ1-6; D gene uncertain. Germline loops: CDR1 SGHRS, CDR2 YFSETQ. V was trimmed by 0 bases and J by 6 bases, leaving 7 bases between them. The CDR3 totals 14 residues. CDR3: CASSLGGSNSPLHF. Written as DNA, the CDR3 is TGCGCCAGCAGCTTGGGAGGAAGTAATTCACCCCTCCACTTT.

This chain links TRBV2 with TRBJ1-2; TRBD1 might be the D (6 bases). The CDR3 loop spans 13 amino acids. Germline V lookup: CDR1 SNHLY, CDR2 FYNNEI. V was cut by 7 bases and J by 8 bases, with 17 bases left in between. CDR3 amino acids: CASIEAGAGGYTF. The CDR3 DNA sequence: TGTGCCAGCATCGAGGCGGGGGCTGGCGGCTACACCTTC.

This clone was seen just once. V gene TRBV10-3 combines with J gene TRBJ2-1, with TRBD1 matching over 7 bases. V trimming: 4 bases; J trimming: 9 bases; junction bases outside the gene matches: 12. CDR1 is ENHRY, CDR2 SYGVKD, per germline. The CDR3 length is 15 residues. This CDR3 is CAISARQGESSEQFF. DNA of the CDR3: TGTGCCATCAGTGCTAGACAGGGTGAAAGCAGTGAGCAGTTCTTC.

This chain joins TRBV7-2 and TRBJ1-1; no clear D gene. V was clipped by 3 bases and J by 7 bases, with 12 bases between them. In germline, CDR1 is SGHTA, CDR2 FQGNSA. The length of the CDR3 is 13 residues. CDR3 loop: CASSFRLGHEAFF. In nucleotides, the CDR3 is TGTGCCAGCAGCTTTAGGTTAGGGCATGAAGCTTTCTTT.

This clone was seen a single time. This sequence joins TRBV28 and TRBJ1-2; tentatively, D is TRBD1 (6 bases). V was shortened by 2 bases and J by 0 bases, with 10 bases between the two germline ends. The CDR3 extends over 15 amino acids. The germline gives CDR1 MDHEN, CDR2 SYDVKM. DNA of the CDR3: TGTGCCAGCAGTTTACGACAGGAAGCTAACTATGGCTACACCTTC. Translating it yields CASSLRQEANYGYTF.

CDR3 region: CATRLRSSYNEQFF. CDR3 in DNA: TGCGCCACCAGACTGAGGAGCTCCTACAATGAGCAGTTCTTC. V is TRBV5-1 and J is TRBJ2-1; D is unresolved. V lost 9 bases and J 0 bases, leaving 13 bases between the germline ends. The CDR3 totals 14 residues. Germline CDR1 SGHRS, CDR2 YFSETQ.

The chain employs TRBV7-6 and TRBJ2-3; 10 positions agree with TRBD2. This CDR3 spans 15 amino acids. The germline V gene has CDR1 SGHVS and CDR2 FNYEAQ. Trimming at V came to 3 bases and at J to 1 base, leaving 1 base not matched to a gene. This chain's CDR3 is CASSLLAGGTDTQYF. The DNA of the CDR3 is TGTGCCAGCAGCTTGCTAGCGGGGGGCACAGATACGCAGTATTTT. Looking up the rest from reference TRBV7-6 and TRBJ2-3 gives the full variable domain: GAGVSQSPRYKVTKRGQDVALRCDPISGHVSLYWYRQALGQGPEFLTYFNYEAQQDKSGLPNDRFSAERPEGSISTLTIQRTEQRDSAMYRCASSLLAGGTDTQYFGPGTRLTVL.

This chain uses TRBV2 with TRBJ2-5; D unresolved. The CDR3 covers 13 residues. Germline CDR1 SNHLY, CDR2 FYNNEI. The ends were cut back, 2 bases at V and 5 bases at J, with 9 bases in the middle. The chain's CDR3 is CASSEIARETQYF. CDR3 DNA sequence: TGTGCCAGCAGTGAAATTGCTAGGGAGACCCAGTACTTC.

The chain recombines TRBV10-2 with TRBJ2-3; 14 nucleotides agree with TRBD2. Germline assignment: CDR1 WSHSY and CDR2 SAAADI. This CDR3 region has 16 residues. V dropped 4 bases and J dropped 6; count of bases not matched to a gene: 6. In DNA form, the CDR3 reads TGCGCCAGCAGTGGCCCGGGACTAGCGGGAGTTGATACGCAGTATTTT. The encoded protein is CASSGPGLAGVDTQYF.

The chain joins TRBV9 to TRBJ2-7; 7 bases align to TRBD1. V lost 2 bases, J lost 7 bases, and 9 bases stayed unmatched. The CDR3 sequence is 14 residues long. Looked up from germline, CDR1 is SGDLS and CDR2 is YYNGEE. In nucleotides, the CDR3 is TGTGCCAGCAGCGTGGGACAGAGGGGTCGGGAGCAGTACTTC. Amino acid sequence: CASSVGQRGREQYF.

The genes are TRBV9 and TRBJ2-1; D possibly corresponds to TRBD1 (7 bases). The V and J ends lost 4 bases and 9 bases respectively, with 17 bases between them. Germline CDR1 SGDLS, CDR2 YYNGEE. The CDR3 length is 14 residues. In DNA form, the CDR3 reads TGTGCCAGCAGCTTCACCCCGGAGGGGGCTGAGCAGTTCTTC. Amino acids: CASSFTPEGAEQFF. The complete variable domain, with remaining parts taken from reference TRBV9 and TRBJ2-1, reads DSGVTQTPKHLITATGQRVTLRCSPRSGDLSVYWYQQSLDQGLQFLIQYYNGEERAKGNILERFSAQQFPDLHSELNLSSLELGDSALYFCASSFTPEGAEQFFGPGTRLTVL.

The genes are TRBV2 and TRBJ1-5; D is perhaps TRBD1 (5 bases). The CDR3 length is 13 residues. Germline loops: CDR1 SNHLY, CDR2 FYNNEI. With 4 bases removed from V and 5 bases from J, the gap between germline ends came to 9 bases. Here the CDR3 DNA reads TGTGCCAGCAGTGGACAGATAGATCAGCCCCAGCATTTT. Translated, it gives CASSGQIDQPQHF.

This chain uses TRBV6-6 with TRBJ2-3; TRBD2 matches 13 bases. CDR1 MNHNY and CDR2 SVGAGI come from the germline V gene (reference sequence). J lost 3 bases, V lost 6 bases, and 6 bases had no gene match. The CDR3 spans 16 residues. CDR3 protein: CASRRLAGGRTDTQYF. In DNA form, the CDR3 reads TGTGCCAGCAGACGACTAGCGGGGGGCCGGACAGATACGCAGTATTTT.

This clone appeared a single time. This chain's CDR3 is CASSSLTRITYNEQFF. DNA of the CDR3: TGTGCCAGCAGTTCCCTGACTAGAATAACCTACAATGAGCAGTTCTTC. V and J are TRBV27 and TRBJ2-1, with D possibly being TRBD2 (6 bases). Looked up from germline, CDR1 is MNHEY and CDR2 is SMNVEV (reference sequence). CDR3 size: 16 residues. The V and J ends lost 4 bases and 2 bases respectively, with 15 bases between them.

The V gene is TRBV27, the J gene TRBJ2-7, with 9 nucleotides matching TRBD1. This CDR3 contains 15 residues. With 0 bases clipped from V and 3 bases from J, the junction kept 3 bases outside the gene matches. In germline, CDR1 is MNHEY, CDR2 SMNVEV (reference sequence). CDR3 region: CASSLSGTGFYEQYF. CDR3 coding DNA: TGTGCCAGCAGTTTATCAGGGACAGGGTTCTACGAGCAGTACTTC.

V is TRBV25-1 and J is TRBJ2-5, with 15 bases matching TRBD2. CDR3 length: 18 residues. Germline V gene sequence: CDR1 MGHDK, CDR2 SYGVNS. J was trimmed by 0 bases and V by 4 bases; bases with no gene match: 6. The CDR3 loop reads CASSVSGTSGRYQETQYF. CDR3 in DNA: TGTGCCAGCAGTGTTTCCGGGACTAGCGGGAGGTACCAAGAGACCCAGTACTTC.

This chain links TRBV7-6 with TRBJ2-2; 9 bases match TRBD2. The CDR3 runs to 15 residues. J lost 4 bases, V lost 6 bases, and 6 bases had no gene match. Germline assignment: CDR1 SGHVS and CDR2 FNYEAQ. The CDR3 sequence: CASSNSGSGTGELFF. DNA for the CDR3: TGTGCCAGCAGTAATAGCGGGAGCGGCACCGGGGAGCTGTTTTTT.

This chain joins TRBV7-2 and TRBJ2-1; 8 nucleotides line up with TRBD2. The CDR3 is 16 amino acids. From germline, CDR1 is SGHTA and CDR2 FQGNSA. The trim removed 4 bases at V and 4 bases at J, leaving 9 bases unmatched. For the CDR3, the DNA is TGTGCCAGCAGCTATGCTCGAGCGGGGGCATACAATGAGCAGTTCTTC. Translated: CASSYARAGAYNEQFF.

The CDR3 here is CASSIQGPSGANVLTF. CDR3 bases: TGTGCCAGCAGTATACAGGGTCCATCTGGGGCCAACGTCCTGACTTTC. The chain recombines TRBV28 with TRBJ2-6; maybe TRBD1 (6 bases). Germline V CDR1 and CDR2: MDHEN, SYDVKM. CDR3 size: 16 residues. V dropped 5 bases and J dropped 1 base, with 12 bases sitting between them.

V gene TRBV6-6 combines with J gene TRBJ2-1; a weak D match, TRBD1 (6 bases). V shed 5 bases and J shed 4 bases, with 12 bases lying between them. The germline V gene has CDR1 MNHNY and CDR2 SVGAGI (reference sequence). CDR3 length: 14 residues. The CDR3 protein is CASSDLRGYNEQFF. CDR3 DNA: TGTGCCAGCAGTGATCTCAGGGGATACAATGAGCAGTTCTTC.

This clone was picked up one time. The J gene is TRBJ2-7, the V gene TRBV28; D is unclear. Looked up from germline, CDR1 is MDHEN and CDR2 is SYDVKM. Trimming removed 6 bases from V and 7 bases from J, with 16 bases in between. This CDR3 is built from 13 residues. The CDR3 nucleotides read TGTGCCAGCAGCCAAATCTCACTCCGGGAGCAGTACTTC. Translating gives CASSQISLREQYF.

The rearrangement joins TRBV14 to TRBJ2-3; D is ambiguous. Deletions cut 0 bases from V and 0 bases from J, with 13 bases between. This CDR3 region has 17 residues. Germline assignment: CDR1 SGHDN and CDR2 FVKESK. CDR3 nucleotide sequence: TGTGCCAGCAGCCAAGATCGCAGTCTTACTAGCACAGATACGCAGTATTTT. This sequence encodes CASSQDRSLTSTDTQYF. Looking up the rest from reference TRBV14 and TRBJ2-3 gives the full variable domain: EAGVTQFPSHSVIEKGQTVTLRCDPISGHDNLYWYRRVMGKEIKFLLHFVKESKQDESGMPNNRFLAERTGGTYSTLKVQPAELEDSGVYFCASSQDRSLTSTDTQYFGPGTRLTVL.

The chain has TRBV9 and TRBJ2-3; TRBD2 agrees at 7 bases. The germline CDR1 and CDR2 sequences are SGDLS and YYNGEE. V lost 6 bases to trimming and J lost 1 base; unmatched junction nucleotides: 5. The CDR3 contains 14 residues. CDR3 nucleotides: TGTGCCAGCACCGACAGCGGGGGCACAGATACGCAGTATTTT. Its protein is CASTDSGGTDTQYF.

V gene TRBV5-6 combines with J gene TRBJ2-3; 10 bases match TRBD2. In germline, CDR1 is SGHDT, CDR2 YYEEEE. The junction had 6 bases not matched to a gene; V was cut back by 6 bases and J by 5 bases. There are 14 residues in the CDR3. This CDR3 reads CASIQRGGGDTQYF. The CDR3 nucleotides read TGTGCCAGCATCCAGCGGGGGGGCGGAGATACGCAGTATTTT.